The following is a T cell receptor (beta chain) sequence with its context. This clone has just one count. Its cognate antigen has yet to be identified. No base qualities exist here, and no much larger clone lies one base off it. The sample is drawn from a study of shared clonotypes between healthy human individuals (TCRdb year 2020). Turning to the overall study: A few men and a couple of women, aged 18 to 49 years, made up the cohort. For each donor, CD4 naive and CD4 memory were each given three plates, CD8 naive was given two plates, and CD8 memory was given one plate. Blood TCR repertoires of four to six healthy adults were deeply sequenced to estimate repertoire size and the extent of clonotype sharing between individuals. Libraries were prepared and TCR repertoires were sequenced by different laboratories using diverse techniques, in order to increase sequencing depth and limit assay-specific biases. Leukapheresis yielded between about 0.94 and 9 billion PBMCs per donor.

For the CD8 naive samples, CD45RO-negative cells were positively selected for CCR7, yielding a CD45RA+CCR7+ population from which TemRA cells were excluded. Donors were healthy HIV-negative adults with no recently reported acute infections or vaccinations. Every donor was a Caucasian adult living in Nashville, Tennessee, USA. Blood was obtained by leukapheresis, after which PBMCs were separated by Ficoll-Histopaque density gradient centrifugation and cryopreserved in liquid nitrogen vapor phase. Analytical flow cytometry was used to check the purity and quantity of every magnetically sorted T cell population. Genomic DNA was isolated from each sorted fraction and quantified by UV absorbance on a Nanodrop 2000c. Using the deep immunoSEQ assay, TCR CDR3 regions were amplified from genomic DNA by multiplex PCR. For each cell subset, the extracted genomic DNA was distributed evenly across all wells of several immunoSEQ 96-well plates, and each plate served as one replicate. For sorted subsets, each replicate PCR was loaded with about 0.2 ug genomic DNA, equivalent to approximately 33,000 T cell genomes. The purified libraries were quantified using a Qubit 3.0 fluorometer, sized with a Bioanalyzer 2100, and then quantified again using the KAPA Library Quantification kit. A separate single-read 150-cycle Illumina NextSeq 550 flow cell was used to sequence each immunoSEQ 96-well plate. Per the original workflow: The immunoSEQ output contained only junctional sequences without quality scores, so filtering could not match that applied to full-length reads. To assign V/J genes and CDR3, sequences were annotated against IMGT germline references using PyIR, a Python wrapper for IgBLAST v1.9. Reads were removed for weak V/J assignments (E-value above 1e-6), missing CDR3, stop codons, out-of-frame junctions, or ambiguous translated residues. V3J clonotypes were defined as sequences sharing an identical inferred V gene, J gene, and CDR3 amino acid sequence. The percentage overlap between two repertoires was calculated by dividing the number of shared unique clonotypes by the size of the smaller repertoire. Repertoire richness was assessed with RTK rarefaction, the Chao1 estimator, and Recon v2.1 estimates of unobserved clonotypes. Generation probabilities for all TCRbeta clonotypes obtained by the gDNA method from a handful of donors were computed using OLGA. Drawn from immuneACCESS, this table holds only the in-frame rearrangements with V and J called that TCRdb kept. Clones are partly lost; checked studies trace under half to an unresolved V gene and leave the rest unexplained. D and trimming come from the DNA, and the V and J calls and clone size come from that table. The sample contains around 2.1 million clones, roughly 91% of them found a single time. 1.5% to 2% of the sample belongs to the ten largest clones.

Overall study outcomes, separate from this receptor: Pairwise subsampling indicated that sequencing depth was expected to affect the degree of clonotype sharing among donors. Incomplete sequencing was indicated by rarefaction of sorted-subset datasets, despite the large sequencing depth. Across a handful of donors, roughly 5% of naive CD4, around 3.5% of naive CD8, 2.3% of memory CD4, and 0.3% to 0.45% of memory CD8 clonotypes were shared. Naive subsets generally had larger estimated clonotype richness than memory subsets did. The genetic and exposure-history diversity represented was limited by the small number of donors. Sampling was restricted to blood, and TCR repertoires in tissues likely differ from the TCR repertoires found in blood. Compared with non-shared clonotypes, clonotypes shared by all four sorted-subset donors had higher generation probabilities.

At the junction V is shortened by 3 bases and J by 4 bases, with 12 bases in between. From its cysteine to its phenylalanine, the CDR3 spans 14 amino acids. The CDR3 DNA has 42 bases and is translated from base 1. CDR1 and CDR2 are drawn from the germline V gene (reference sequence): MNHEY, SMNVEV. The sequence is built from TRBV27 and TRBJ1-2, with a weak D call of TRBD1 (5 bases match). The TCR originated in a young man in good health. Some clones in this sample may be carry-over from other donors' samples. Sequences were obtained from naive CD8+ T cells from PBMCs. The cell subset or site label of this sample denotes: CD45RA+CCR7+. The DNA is TGTGCCAGCAGTTTTGGGCAGGGAGGCTATGGCTACACCTTC. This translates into CASSFGQGGYGYTF.